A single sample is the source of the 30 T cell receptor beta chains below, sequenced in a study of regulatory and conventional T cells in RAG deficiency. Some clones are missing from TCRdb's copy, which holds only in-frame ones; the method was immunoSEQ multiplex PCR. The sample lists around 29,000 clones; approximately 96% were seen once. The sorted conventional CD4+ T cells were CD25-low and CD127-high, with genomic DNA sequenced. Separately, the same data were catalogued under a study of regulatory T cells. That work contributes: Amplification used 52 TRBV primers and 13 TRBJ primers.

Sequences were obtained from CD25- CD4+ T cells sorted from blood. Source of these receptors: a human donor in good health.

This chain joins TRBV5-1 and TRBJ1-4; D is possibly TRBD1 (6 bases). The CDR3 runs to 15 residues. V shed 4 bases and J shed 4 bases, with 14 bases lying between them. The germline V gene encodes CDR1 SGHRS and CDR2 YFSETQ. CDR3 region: CASSRGGRDNEKLFF. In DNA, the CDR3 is TGCGCCAGCAGCCGGGGGGGCAGGGATAATGAAAAACTGTTTTTT.

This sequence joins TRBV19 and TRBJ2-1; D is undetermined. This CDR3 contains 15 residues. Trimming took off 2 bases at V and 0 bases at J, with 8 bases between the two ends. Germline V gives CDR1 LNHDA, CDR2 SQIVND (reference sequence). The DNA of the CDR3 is TGTGCCAGTAGTATATCATGGAGCTCCTACAATGAGCAGTTCTTC. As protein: CASSISWSSYNEQFF.

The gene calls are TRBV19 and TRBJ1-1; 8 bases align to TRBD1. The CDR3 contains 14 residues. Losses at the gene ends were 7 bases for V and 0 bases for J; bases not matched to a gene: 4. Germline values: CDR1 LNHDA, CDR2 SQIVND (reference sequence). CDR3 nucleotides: TGTGCCAGTAACCAACAGGGGGTGAACACTGAAGCTTTCTTT. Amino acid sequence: CASNQQGVNTEAFF.

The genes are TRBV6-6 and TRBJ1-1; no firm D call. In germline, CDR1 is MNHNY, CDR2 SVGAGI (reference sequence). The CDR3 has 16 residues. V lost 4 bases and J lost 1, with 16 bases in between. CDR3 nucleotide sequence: TGTGCCAGCAGTTTAAGAGCGGGCCGGGCGAACACTGAAGCTTTCTTT. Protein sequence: CASSLRAGRANTEAFF.

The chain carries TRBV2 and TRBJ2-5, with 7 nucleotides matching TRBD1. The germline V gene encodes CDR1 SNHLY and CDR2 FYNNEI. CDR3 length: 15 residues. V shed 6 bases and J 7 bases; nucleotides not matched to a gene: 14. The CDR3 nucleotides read TGTGCCAGCAGAGAGTTCGGGACAGAGATTGGGACCCAGTACTTC. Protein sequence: CASREFGTEIGTQYF.

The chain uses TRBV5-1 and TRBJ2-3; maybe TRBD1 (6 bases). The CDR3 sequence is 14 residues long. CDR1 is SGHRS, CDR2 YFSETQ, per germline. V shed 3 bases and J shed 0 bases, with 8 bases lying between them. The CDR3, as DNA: TGCGCCAGCAGCTCCGGACAGAGCACAGATACGCAGTATTTT. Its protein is CASSSGQSTDTQYF.

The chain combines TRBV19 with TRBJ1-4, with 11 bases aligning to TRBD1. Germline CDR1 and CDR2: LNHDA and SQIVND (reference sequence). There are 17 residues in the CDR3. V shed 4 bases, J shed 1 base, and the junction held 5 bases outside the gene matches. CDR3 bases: TGTGCCAGTAGTACCCCGGACAGGGGGCTAACTAATGAAAAACTGTTTTTT. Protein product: CASSTPDRGLTNEKLFF.

CDR3 loop: CAWRRANEKLFF. CDR3 DNA: TGTGCCTGGAGGAGAGCTAATGAAAAACTGTTTTTT. The V gene is TRBV30, the J gene TRBJ1-4; no firm D call. The CDR3 totals 12 residues. Germline values: CDR1 GTSNPN, CDR2 SVGIG (reference sequence). V lost 3 bases to trimming and J lost 3 bases, with 5 bases between them.

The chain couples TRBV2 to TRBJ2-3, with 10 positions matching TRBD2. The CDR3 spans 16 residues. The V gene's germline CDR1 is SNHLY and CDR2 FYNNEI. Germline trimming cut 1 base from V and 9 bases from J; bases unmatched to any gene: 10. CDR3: CASSEGRLAGVQTQYF. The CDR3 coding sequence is TGTGCCAGCAGTGAAGGCCGCCTAGCGGGGGTGCAAACGCAGTATTTT.

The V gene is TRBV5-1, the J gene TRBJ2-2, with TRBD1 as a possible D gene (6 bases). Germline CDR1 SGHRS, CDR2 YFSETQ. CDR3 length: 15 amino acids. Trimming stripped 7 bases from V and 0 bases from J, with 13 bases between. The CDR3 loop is CASRLGATNTGELFF. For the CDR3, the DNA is TGCGCCAGCCGCCTGGGGGCTACGAACACCGGGGAGCTGTTTTTT. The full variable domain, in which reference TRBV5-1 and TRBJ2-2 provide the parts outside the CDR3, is KAGVTQTPRYLIKTRGQQVTLSCSPISGHRSVSWYQQTPGQGLQFLFEYFSETQRNKGNFPGRFSGRQFSNSRSEMNVSTLELGDSALYLCASRLGATNTGELFFGEGSRLTVL.

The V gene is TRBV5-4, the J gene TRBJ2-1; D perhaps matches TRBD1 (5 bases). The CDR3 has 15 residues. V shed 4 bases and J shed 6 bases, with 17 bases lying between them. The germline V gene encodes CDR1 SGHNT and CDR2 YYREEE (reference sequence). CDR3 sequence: CASSRILMDINEQFF. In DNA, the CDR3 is TGTGCCAGCAGCCGGATTCTTATGGACATCAATGAGCAGTTCTTC.

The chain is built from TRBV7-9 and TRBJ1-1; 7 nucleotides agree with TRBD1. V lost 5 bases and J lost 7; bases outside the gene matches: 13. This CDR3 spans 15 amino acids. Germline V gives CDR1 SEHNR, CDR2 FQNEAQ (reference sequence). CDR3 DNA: TGTGCCAGCAGCGCCCTAGGGACAGTAGACGATGAAGCTTTCTTT. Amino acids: CASSALGTVDDEAFF.

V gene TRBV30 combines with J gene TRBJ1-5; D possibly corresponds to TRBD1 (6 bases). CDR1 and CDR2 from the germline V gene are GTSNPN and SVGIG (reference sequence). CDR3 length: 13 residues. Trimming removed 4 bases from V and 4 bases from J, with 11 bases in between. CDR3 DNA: TGTGCCTGGAACCGAGGGGGTAATCAGCCCCAGCATTTT. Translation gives CAWNRGGNQPQHF.

The DNA of the CDR3 is TGTGCCAGTAGTTCACATGGAGGGGTACCCGTTGAGCAGTACTTC. The encoded protein is CASSSHGGVPVEQYF. This chain links TRBV19 with TRBJ2-7; D might be TRBD2 (6 bases). The CDR3 has 15 residues. Germline loops: CDR1 LNHDA, CDR2 SQIVND (reference sequence). V was trimmed by 5 bases and J by 7 bases, leaving 21 bases between them.

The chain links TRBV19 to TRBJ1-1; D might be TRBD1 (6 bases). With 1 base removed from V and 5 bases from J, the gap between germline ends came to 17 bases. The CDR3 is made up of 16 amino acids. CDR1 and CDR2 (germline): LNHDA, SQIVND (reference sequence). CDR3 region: CASSIGLQGRATEAFF. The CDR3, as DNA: TGTGCCAGTAGTATAGGCCTACAGGGCAGAGCGACTGAAGCTTTCTTT.

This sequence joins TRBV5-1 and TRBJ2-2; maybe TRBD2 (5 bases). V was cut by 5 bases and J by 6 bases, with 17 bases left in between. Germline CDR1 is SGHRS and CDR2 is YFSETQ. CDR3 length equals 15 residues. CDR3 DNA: TGCGCCAGCAGAGCCCCGAGGGATGGAGCCGGGGAGCTGTTTTTT. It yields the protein CASRAPRDGAGELFF.

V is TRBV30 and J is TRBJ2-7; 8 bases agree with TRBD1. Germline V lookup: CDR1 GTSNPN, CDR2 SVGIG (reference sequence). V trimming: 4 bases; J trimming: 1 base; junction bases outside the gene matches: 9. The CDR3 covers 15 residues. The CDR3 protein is CAWNQPGQASYEQYF. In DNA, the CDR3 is TGTGCCTGGAATCAACCGGGACAGGCATCCTACGAGCAGTACTTC. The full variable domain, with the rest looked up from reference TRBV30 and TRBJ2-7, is SQTIHQWPATLVQPVGSPLSLECTVEGTSNPNLYWYRQAAGRGLQLLFYSVGIGQISSEVPQNLSASRPQDRQFILSSKKLLLSDSGFYLCAWNQPGQASYEQYFGPGTRLTVT.

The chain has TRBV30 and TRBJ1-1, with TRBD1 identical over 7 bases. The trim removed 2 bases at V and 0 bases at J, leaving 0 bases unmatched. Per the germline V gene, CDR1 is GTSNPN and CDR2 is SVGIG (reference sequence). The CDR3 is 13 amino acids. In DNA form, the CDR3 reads TGTGCCTGGAGTACAGGGGTGAACACTGAAGCTTTCTTT. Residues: CAWSTGVNTEAFF.

DNA of the CDR3: TGTGCCAGTAGACTATCGAGGGGGGGACAGGGGCCCTCTGGGGCCAACGTCCTGACTTTC. Translation gives CASRLSRGGQGPSGANVLTF. This chain links TRBV19 with TRBJ2-6, with 10 nucleotides matching TRBD1. The germline gives CDR1 LNHDA, CDR2 SQIVND (reference sequence). V was clipped by 6 bases and J by 0 bases; unmatched bases: 14. This CDR3 spans 20 amino acids.

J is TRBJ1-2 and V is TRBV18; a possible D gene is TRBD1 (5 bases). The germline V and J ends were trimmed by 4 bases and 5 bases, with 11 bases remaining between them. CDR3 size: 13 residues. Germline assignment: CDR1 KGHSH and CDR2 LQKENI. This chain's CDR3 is CASSLGQGYGYTF. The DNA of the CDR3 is TGTGCCAGCTCACTCGGGCAGGGATATGGCTACACCTTC.

CDR3 nucleotides: TGCGCCAGCACCAGGACAGGGGAAGATGAAGCTTTCTTT. Protein: CASTRTGEDEAFF. V and J are TRBV5-1 and TRBJ1-1; 9 bases are a match to TRBD1. J was trimmed by 7 bases and V by 6 bases; bases with no gene match: 7. This CDR3 is 13 amino acids long. Per germline, CDR1 SGHRS and CDR2 YFSETQ.

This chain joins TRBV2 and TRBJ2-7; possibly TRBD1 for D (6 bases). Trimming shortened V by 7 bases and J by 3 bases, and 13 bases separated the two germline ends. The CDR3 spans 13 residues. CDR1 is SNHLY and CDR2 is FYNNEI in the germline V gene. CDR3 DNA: TGTGCCAGCAACCGACAGGCCGTCTACGAGCAGTACTTC. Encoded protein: CASNRQAVYEQYF.

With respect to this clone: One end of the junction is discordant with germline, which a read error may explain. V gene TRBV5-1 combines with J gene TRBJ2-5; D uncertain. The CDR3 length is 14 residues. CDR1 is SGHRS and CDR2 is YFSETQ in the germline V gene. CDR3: CASSLAFTQESQYF. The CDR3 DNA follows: TGCGCCAGCAGCTTGGCTTTTACGCAAGAGAGCCAGTACTTC.

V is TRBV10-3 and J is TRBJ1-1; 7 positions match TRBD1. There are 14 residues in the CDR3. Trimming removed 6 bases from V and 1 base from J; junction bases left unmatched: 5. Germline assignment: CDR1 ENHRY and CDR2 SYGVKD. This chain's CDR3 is CAISTTGSNTEAFF. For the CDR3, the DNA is TGTGCCATCAGCACGACAGGGTCGAACACTGAAGCTTTCTTT.

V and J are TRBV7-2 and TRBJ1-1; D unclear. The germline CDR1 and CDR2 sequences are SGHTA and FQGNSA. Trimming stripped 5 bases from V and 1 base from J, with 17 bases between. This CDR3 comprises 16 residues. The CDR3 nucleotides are TGTGCCAGCAGCCCACGAGGATCTTCTTCGAACACTGAAGCTTTCTTT. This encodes CASSPRGSSSNTEAFF.

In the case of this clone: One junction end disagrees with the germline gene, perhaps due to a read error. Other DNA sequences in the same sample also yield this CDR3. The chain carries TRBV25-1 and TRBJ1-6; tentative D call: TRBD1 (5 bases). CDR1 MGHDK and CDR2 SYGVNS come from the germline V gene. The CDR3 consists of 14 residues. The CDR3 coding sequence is TGTGCCAGCAGTCGGGGGGTACGAAATTCCCCCCTCCACTTT. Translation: CASSRGVRNSPLHF.

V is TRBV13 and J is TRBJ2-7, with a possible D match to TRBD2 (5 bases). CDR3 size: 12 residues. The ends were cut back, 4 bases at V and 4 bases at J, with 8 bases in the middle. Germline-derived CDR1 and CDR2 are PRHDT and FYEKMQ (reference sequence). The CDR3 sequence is CASSSRGYEQYF. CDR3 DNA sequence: TGTGCCAGCAGCTCCCGGGGTTACGAGCAGTACTTC.

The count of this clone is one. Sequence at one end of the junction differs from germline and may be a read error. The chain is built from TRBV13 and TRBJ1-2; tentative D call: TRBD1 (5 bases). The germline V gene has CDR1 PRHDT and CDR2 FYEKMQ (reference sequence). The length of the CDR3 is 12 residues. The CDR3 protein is CASSLDRGQLHF. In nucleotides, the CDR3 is TGTGCCAGCAGCTTAGATCGCGGACAACTACACTTC.

CDR3 sequence (DNA): TGTGCCAGCAGCTTCCGGGACAGGGGTCCCGGGGAGCTGTTTTTT. Its protein product is CASSFRDRGPGELFF. The chain is built from TRBV5-8 and TRBJ2-2; 10 bases map to TRBD1. Germline trimming cut 2 bases from V and 6 bases from J; bases unmatched to any gene: 4. The germline gives CDR1 SGHTS, CDR2 YDEGEE. The CDR3 extends over 15 amino acids. The whole variable domain, filled in from reference TRBV5-8 and TRBJ2-2, reads EAGVTQSPTHLIKTRGQQATLRCSPISGHTSVYWYQQALGLGLQFLLWYDEGEERNRGNFPPRFSGRQFPNYSSELNVNALELEDSALYLCASSFRDRGPGELFFGEGSRLTVL.

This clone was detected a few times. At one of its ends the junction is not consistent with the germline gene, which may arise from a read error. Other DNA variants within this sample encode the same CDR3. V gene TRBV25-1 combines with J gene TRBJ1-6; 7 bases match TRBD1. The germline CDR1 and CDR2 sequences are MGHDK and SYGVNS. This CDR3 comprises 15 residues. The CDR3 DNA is TGTGCCAGCAGTGAAGTCAGGGGACAGAATTCCCCCCTCCACTTT. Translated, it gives CASSEVRGQNSPLHF.